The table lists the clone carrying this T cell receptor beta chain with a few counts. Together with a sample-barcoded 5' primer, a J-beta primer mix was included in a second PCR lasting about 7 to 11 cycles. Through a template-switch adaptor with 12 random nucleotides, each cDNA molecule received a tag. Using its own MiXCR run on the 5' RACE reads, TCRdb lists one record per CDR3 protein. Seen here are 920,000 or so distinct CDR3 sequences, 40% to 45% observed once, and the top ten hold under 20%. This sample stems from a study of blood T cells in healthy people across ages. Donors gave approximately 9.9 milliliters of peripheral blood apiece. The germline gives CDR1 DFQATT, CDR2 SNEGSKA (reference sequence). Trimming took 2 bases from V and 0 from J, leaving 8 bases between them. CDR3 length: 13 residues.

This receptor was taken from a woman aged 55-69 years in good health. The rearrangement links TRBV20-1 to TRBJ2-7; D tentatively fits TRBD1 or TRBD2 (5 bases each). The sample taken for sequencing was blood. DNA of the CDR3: TGCAGTGCTAGATCAGGGACCTCCTACGAGCAGTACTTC. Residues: CSARSGTSYEQYF.